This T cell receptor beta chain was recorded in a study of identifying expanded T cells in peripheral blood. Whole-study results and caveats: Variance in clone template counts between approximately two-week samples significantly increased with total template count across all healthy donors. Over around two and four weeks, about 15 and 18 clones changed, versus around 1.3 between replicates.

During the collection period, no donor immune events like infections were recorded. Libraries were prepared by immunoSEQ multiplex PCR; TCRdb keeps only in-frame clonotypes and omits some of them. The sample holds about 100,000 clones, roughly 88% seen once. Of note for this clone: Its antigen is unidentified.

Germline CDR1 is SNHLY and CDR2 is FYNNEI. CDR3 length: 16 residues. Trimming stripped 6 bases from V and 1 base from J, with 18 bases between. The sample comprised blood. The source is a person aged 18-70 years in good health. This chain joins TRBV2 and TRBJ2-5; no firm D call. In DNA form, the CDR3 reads TGTGCCAGCAGGGACCACCGCAGGAGCAGCCAAGAGACCCAGTACTTC. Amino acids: CASRDHRRSSQETQYF. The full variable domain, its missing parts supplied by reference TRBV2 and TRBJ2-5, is EPEVTQTPSHQVTQMGQEVILRCVPISNHLYFYWYRQILGQKVEFLVSFYNNEISEKSEIFDDQFSVERPDGSNFTLKIRSTKLEDSAMYFCASRDHRRSSQETQYFGPGTRLLVL.